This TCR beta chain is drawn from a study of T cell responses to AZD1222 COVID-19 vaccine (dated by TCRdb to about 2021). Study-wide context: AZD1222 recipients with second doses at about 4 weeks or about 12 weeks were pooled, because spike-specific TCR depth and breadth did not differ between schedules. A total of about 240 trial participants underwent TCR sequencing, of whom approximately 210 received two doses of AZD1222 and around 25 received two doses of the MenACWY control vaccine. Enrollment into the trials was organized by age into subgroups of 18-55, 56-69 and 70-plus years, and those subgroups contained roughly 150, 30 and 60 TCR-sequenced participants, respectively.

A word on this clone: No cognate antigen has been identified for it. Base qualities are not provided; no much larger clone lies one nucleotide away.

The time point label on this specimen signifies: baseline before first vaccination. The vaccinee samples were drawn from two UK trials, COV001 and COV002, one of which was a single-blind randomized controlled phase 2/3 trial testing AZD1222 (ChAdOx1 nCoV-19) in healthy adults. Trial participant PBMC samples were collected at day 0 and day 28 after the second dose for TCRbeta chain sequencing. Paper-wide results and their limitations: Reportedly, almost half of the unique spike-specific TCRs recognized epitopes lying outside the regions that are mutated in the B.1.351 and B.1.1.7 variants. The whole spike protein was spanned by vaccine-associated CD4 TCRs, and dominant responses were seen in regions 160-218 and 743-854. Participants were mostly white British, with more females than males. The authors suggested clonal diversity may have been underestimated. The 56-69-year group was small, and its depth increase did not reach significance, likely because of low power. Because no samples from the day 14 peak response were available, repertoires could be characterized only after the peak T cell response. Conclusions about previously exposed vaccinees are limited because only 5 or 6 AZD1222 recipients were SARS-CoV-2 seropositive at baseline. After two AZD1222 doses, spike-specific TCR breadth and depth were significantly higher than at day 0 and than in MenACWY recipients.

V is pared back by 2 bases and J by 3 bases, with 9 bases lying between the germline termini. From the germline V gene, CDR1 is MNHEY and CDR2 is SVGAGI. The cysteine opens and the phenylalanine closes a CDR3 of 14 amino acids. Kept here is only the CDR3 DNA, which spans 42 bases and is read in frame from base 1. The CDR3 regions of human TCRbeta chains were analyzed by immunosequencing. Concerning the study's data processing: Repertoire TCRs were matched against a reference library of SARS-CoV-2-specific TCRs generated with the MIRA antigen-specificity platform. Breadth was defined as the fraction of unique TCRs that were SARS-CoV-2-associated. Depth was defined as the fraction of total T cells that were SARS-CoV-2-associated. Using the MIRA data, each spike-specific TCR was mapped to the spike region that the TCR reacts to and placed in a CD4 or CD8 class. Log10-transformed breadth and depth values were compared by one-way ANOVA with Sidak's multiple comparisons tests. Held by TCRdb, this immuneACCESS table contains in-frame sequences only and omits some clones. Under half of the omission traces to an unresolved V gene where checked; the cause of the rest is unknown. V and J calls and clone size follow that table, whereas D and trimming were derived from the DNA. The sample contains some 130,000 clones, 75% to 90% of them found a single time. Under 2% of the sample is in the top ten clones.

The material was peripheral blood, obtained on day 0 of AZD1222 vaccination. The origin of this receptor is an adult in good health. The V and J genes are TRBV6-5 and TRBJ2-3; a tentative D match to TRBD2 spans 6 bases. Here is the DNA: TGTGCCAGCAGTTACACCGGGAGAACAGATACGCAGTATTTT. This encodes CASSYTGRTDTQYF.